This T cell receptor (beta chain) was sequenced during a study of cytomegalovirus exposure and HLA in healthy donors. Regarding the study as a whole: While the bulk of TCR sequences proved rare, some public TCRs turned up in many donors. Data from an earlier analysis indicated that most TCR beta V segments were productive either about 87% or about 30% of the time. The likely origin of a cluster of highly shared sequence variants was a sequencing artifact.

About this clone itself: Its target is not known.

Primers: 60 Vbeta forward and 13 Jbeta reverse. Only in-frame clones appear in the TCRdb table, and some are missing; sequencing was by immunoSEQ multiplex PCR. The repertoire includes under 80,000 clones, around 63% of them detected once, and approximately 2.2% sits in the top ten. Each donor's status was that of a healthy bone marrow donor. The sequence was collected from a woman between 25 and 40 years old in good health and CMV-seronegative. The specimen was PBMCs.

The CDR3 region has the DNA TGCGCCAGCAGCTTGGCCCGCGCAGGGGGAGCCTACGAGCAGTACTTC. Translation: CASSLARAGGAYEQYF. The gene calls are TRBV5-1 and TRBJ2-7; TRBD1 agrees at 7 bases. The CDR3 totals 16 residues. With 0 bases clipped from V and 2 bases from J, the junction kept 8 bases outside the gene matches. The germline V gene encodes CDR1 SGHRS and CDR2 YFSETQ.